The 7 T cell receptor beta chains presented below share a single source sample, sequenced in a study of Ad26.COV2.S vaccination and SARS-CoV-2 variants. The repertoire was sequenced with immunoSEQ multiplex PCR; TCRdb's copy has only in-frame clones and lacks some. The sample records some 480,000 clones, roughly 89% being singletons. Sample treatment: roughly 19 received Ad26.COV2.S at low or high dose, single or two shots; about five received placebo; per-sample allocation not given. Samples were taken on day 63 after the first vaccine or placebo injection. Sample: peripheral blood, taken in a trial of Ad26.COV2.S vaccine versus placebo. The receptors originated from a person aged 18-60 years who received the Ad26.COV2.S COVID-19 vaccine or a placebo.

This sequence joins TRBV27 and TRBJ2-3; TRBD2 agrees at 11 bases. The CDR3 totals 18 residues. The germline V gene encodes CDR1 MNHEY and CDR2 SMNVEV (reference sequence). V gave up 4 bases and J gave up 1 base; unmatched junction bases: 10. CDR3 residues: CASSSRWTSGPRTDTQYF. The CDR3 region has the DNA TGTGCCAGCAGTTCCAGATGGACTAGCGGGCCGCGCACAGATACGCAGTATTTT.

This chain uses TRBV27 with TRBJ2-7; TRBD1 matches 7 bases. Germline V gene sequence: CDR1 MNHEY, CDR2 SMNVEV (reference sequence). Unmatched junction bases numbered 6, after V lost 8 bases and J lost 2 bases. The CDR3 consists of 13 residues. As DNA, the CDR3 is TGTGCCAGCCTACGGGACAGAGCCTACGAGCAGTACTTC. Protein sequence: CASLRDRAYEQYF.

The chain combines TRBV27 with TRBJ2-2; 7 bases align to TRBD2. CDR3 size: 13 residues. CDR1 is MNHEY and CDR2 is SMNVEV in the germline V gene (reference sequence). Trimming at V came to 9 bases and at J to 6 bases, leaving 7 bases not matched to a gene. CDR3 bases: TGTGCCAGTTGGCGACTAGCAGCCGGGGAGCTGTTTTTT. The encoded protein is CASWRLAAGELFF.

The rearrangement uses TRBV7-3 and TRBJ2-2; 13 bases are shared with TRBD2. Looked up from germline, CDR1 is SGHTA and CDR2 is FQGTGA. CDR3 length: 17 residues. Trimming took 3 bases from V and 4 from J; bases not matched to a gene: 5. The CDR3 DNA is TGTGCCAGCAGCTTGTCGGGACTAGCGGGGCGCACCGGGGAGCTGTTTTTT. Its translation is CASSLSGLAGRTGELFF.

The V call is TRBV30, the J call TRBJ2-5, with TRBD1 as a possible D gene (6 bases). From germline, CDR1 is GTSNPN and CDR2 SVGIG (reference sequence). The CDR3 loop spans 15 amino acids. The V end was cut by 2 bases, the J end by 2 bases, with 15 bases between. CDR3 region: CAWSLIGGLQETQYF. The CDR3 DNA reads as TGTGCCTGGAGTTTGATTGGGGGCTTACAAGAGACCCAGTACTTC.

The chain uses TRBV7-9 and TRBJ1-2; no firm D call. The CDR3 has 13 residues. Germline values: CDR1 SEHNR, CDR2 FQNEAQ (reference sequence). V dropped 1 base and J dropped 8 bases, with 11 bases sitting between them. CDR3 nucleotide sequence: TGTGCCAGCAGCTTAGACGGGCTATGGGGCTACACCTTC. It is translated as CASSLDGLWGYTF.

As DNA, the CDR3 is TGCGCCAGCACCCCCCGTCGGGGGACAGGGGGGTCACCCCTCCACTTT. It is translated as CASTPRRGTGGSPLHF. V is TRBV4-1 and J is TRBJ1-6; 11 nucleotides match TRBD1. The germline CDR1 and CDR2 sequences are MGHRA and YSYEKL. V trimming: 7 bases; J trimming: 10 bases; junction bases outside the gene matches: 12. The CDR3 has 16 amino acids.